The entry below describes one TCR beta chain. Its specificity is unknown. Clones were read by immunoSEQ multiplex PCR, and TCRdb kept only the in-frame ones, dropping some. This table has around 1,000 clones, about 98% appearing once. Preterm samples came from extremely preterm deliveries at roughly 21-28 weeks. CDR1 and CDR2 (germline): SEHNR, FQNEAQ (reference sequence). This CDR3 spans 14 amino acids. Trimming took off 1 base at V and 1 base at J, with 4 bases between the two ends. The sample comes from a study of naive CD8 T cells in extremely preterm neonates. Broader study findings: Preterm neonates shared more CDR3 nucleotide sequences (approximately 2.5%) than older groups. Preterm infants showed shorter CDR3s, fewer N additions and less trimming than older groups.

The receptor comes from a girl who was born preterm. Sample: naive CD8+ T cells from cord blood. The V and J genes are TRBV7-9 and TRBJ2-2; no reliable D call. CDR3 amino acids: CASSLGGNTGELFF. For the CDR3, the DNA is TGTGCCAGCAGCTTAGGCGGGAACACCGGGGAGCTGTTTTTT.